This T cell receptor (beta chain) was recovered during a study of cytomegalovirus exposure and HLA in healthy donors. In the study overall: Caucasian-associated ancestry cluster membership applied to under 85% of nearly 400 genotyped donors.

PCR employed 60 Vbeta and 13 Jbeta primers. Produced via immunoSEQ multiplex PCR; TCRdb's table is partial and in-frame only. The data hold some 150,000 clones, with 73% observed a single time. The clonotype was recovered from a human donor in good health. The sample was PBMCs.

Here the CDR3 reads CASSPMGGDQPQHF. CDR3 DNA sequence: TGTGCCAGCTCACCAATGGGGGGAGATCAGCCCCAGCATTTT. This chain joins TRBV18 and TRBJ1-5; a possible D gene is TRBD1 (5 bases). Trimming took 2 bases from V and 5 from J, leaving 10 bases between them. The germline gives CDR1 KGHSH, CDR2 LQKENI. The CDR3 loop spans 14 amino acids.